This entry is about one T cell receptor beta chain. It has no known antigen specificity. No qualities accompany the bases; no much larger clone lies one base away. The data derive from a study of blood T cell repertoires in COVID-19 (dated by TCRdb to 2019 to 2021). For context, the study as a whole: Samples covering the acute and convalescent phases of COVID-19 were provided by collaborators in the United States, Italy and Spain. The prospective study material was composed of cDNA or gDNA derived from T cells, B-cell-depleted T cells, or PBMCs. Samples were obtained from the ongoing ImmuneRACE study (first 160 participants) and from approximately 1,200 subjects provided by 6 global collaborators. Subjects who had been exposed to COVID-19, were actively infected with it, or had recovered from it provided the deeply sampled blood TCRbeta repertoires that made up the dataset. HLA class I and class II types, where available, came from metadata supplied by the sample provider rather than from assay-based typing. A de-identified subject ID, COVID-19 status, age in years and sex were almost always included in the sample metadata. The repertoires were released in a freely available public database intended as a resource for research on the immune response to SARS-CoV-2.

V drops 3 bases and J drops 1 base, leaving 7 bases in between. From its cysteine to its phenylalanine, the CDR3 spans 15 amino acids. The DNA shown is the 45-base CDR3, in frame from base 1. Sequences SGHVS (CDR1) and FNYEAQ (CDR2) are obtained from the germline V gene. TCRbeta CDR3 regions were amplified from genomic DNA by means of the immunoSEQ Assay, a bias-controlled multiplex PCR. The authors processed their data as follows. The number of nucleated cells in each sample was estimated by amplification of reference gene primers within the assay. To quantify the absolute abundance of each unique TCRbeta CDR3 rearrangement, sequence reads were collapsed and filtered. Productive Simpson clonality was computed per sample as the square root of Simpson's diversity index over productive rearrangements. Drawn from immuneACCESS, this table holds only the in-frame rearrangements with V and J called that TCRdb kept. Clones are partly lost; checked studies trace under half to an unresolved V gene and leave the rest unexplained. Clone size and the V and J calls come from that table; the DNA yielded D and trimming. The sample includes roughly 570,000 clones, with roughly nine tenths observed a single time. The ten top clones hold about 8% of the sample.

The paper's findings and limits, for the study overall: Clinical and demographic metadata were provided uncurated, with the amount varying by source and participant.

In Seattle, one collaborating source enrolled patients while the infection was active and tracked those patients longitudinally over the course of disease. The collaborating institutions used their own protocols to collect whole blood in K2EDTA tubes. For TCRbeta analysis, collaborators shipped samples as frozen whole blood, isolated PBMCs, or DNA extracted from either of those sample types. This sequence was found in a woman aged 45 to 65 with COVID-19, enrolled during active disease. Input material: peripheral blood. In this chain, TRBV7-6 is recombined with TRBJ2-6; a confident D gene designation cannot be given. The CDR3: CASSFDFSGANVLTF. The DNA sequence reads TGTGCCAGCAGCTTCGACTTTTCTGGGGCCAACGTCCTGACTTTC.